This T cell receptor (beta chain) was sequenced in a study of blood T cell repertoires in COVID-19. As for the study in general: Samples taken during acute and convalescent COVID-19 were collected in the United States, Italy and Spain.

The data were produced by immunoSEQ multiplex PCR, yet TCRdb's version contains in-frame clones alone and is incomplete. Of 250,000 to 350,000 clones detected, roughly 90% appear once; the ten largest clones hold less than 3.5%. Germline values: CDR1 SGHRS, CDR2 YFSETQ. Trimming pared 4 bases from V and 0 bases from J, leaving 14 bases between. The CDR3 loop spans 17 amino acids. Sequencing was carried out using peripheral blood. This receptor was obtained from a woman aged 30 to 39 with COVID-19, enrolled during active disease. The chain uses TRBV5-1 and TRBJ1-6; D not certain. CDR3 sequence reads: CASSPTLSGSYNSPLHF. The DNA for the CDR3 is TGCGCCAGCAGCCCTACTCTCTCCGGCTCCTATAATTCACCCCTCCACTTT.